This T cell receptor beta chain was identified during a study of cytomegalovirus exposure and HLA in healthy donors. CDR1 is KGHSH and CDR2 is LQKENI in the germline V gene. The CDR3 extends over 13 amino acids. V was clipped by 5 bases and J by 8 bases, with 13 bases between them. Primers for the PCR totalled 60 Vbeta and 13 Jbeta. The table came from immunoSEQ multiplex PCR; TCRdb's copy has only in-frame clones and leaves some out. This repertoire includes under 35,000 clones. This TCR was recovered from a man in his thirties or forties in good health and CMV-seronegative. Sequencing used PBMCs. The chain combines TRBV18 with TRBJ2-1; D is possibly TRBD1 (6 bases). This CDR3 reads CASSSTQGHEQFF. For the CDR3, the DNA is TGTGCCAGCTCATCGACACAGGGTCATGAGCAGTTCTTC.